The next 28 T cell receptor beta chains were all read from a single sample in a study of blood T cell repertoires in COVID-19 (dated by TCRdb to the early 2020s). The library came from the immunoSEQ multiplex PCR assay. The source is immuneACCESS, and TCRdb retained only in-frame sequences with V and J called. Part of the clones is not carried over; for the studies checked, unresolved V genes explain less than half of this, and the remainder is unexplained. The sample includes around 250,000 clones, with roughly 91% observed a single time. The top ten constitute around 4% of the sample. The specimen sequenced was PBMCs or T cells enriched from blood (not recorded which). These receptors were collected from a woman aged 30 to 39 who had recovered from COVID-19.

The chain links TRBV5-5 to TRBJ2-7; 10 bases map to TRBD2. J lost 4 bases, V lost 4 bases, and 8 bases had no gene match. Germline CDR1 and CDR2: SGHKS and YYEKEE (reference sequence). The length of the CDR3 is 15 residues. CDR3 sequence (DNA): TGTGCCAGCAGCCTAGATTTGACTAGCGGGTACGAGCAGTACTTC. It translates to CASSLDLTSGYEQYF.

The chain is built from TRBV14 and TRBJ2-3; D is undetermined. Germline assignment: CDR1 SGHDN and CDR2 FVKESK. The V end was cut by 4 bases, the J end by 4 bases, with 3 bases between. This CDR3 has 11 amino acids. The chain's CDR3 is CASSLADTQYF. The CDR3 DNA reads TGTGCCAGCAGCCTCGCAGATACGCAGTATTTT.

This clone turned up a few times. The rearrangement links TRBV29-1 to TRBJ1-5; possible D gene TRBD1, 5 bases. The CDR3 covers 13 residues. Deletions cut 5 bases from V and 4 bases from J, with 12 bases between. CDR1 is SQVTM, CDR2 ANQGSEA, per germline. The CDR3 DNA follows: TGCAGCGTTCTCTCAGGGCCTAATCAGCCCCAGCATTTT. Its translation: CSVLSGPNQPQHF.

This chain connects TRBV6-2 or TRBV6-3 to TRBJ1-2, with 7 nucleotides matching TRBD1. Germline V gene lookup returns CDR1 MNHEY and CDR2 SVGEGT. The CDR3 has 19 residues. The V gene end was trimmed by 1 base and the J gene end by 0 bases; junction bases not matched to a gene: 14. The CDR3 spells CASSYYPYGTVASNYGYTF. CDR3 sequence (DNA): TGTGCCAGCAGTTACTACCCCTATGGGACAGTCGCCTCTAACTATGGCTACACCTTC.

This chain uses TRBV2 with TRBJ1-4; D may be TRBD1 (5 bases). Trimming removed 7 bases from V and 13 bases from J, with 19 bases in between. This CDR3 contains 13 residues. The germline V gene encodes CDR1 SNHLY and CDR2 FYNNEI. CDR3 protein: CASTDRGFGGLFF. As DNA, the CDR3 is TGTGCCAGCACTGACAGAGGGTTCGGGGGACTGTTTTTT.

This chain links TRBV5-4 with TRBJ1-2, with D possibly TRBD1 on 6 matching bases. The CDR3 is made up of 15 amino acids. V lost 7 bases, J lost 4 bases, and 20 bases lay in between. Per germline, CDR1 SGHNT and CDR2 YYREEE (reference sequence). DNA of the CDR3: TGTGCCAGCTCTTGGACAGCTACTCGGGGCTATGGCTACACCTTC. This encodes CASSWTATRGYGYTF.

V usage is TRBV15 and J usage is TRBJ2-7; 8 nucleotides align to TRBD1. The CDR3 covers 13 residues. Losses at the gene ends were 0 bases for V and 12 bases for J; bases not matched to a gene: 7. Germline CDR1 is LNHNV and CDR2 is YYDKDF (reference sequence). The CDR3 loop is CATSRDLRTGLYF. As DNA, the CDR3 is TGTGCCACCAGCAGAGACCTAAGGACAGGGTTGTACTTC.

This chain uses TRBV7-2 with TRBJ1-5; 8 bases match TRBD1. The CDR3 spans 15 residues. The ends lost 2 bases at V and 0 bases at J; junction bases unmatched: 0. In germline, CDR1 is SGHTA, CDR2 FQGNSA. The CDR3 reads CASSLTGGSNQPQHF. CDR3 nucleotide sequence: TGTGCCAGCAGCTTAACAGGGGGTAGCAATCAGCCCCAGCATTTT.

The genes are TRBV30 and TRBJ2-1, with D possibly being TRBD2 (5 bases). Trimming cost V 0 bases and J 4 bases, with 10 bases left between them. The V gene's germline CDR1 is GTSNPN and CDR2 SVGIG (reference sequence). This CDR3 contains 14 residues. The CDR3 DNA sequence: TGTGCCTGGAGTGTTGGTAGCGAGTACAATGAGCAGTTCTTC. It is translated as CAWSVGSEYNEQFF.

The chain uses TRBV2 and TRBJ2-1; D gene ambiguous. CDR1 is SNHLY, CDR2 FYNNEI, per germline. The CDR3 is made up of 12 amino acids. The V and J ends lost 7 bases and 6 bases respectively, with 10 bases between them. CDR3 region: CASTVSTNEQFF. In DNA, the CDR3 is TGTGCCAGCACGGTTTCCACCAATGAGCAGTTCTTC.

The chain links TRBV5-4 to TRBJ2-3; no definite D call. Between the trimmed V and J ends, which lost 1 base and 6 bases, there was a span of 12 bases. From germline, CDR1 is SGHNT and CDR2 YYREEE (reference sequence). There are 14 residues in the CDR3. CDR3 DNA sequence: TGTGCCAGCAGCTTGTGGCAGGCTGCGGATACGCAGTATTTT. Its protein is CASSLWQAADTQYF.

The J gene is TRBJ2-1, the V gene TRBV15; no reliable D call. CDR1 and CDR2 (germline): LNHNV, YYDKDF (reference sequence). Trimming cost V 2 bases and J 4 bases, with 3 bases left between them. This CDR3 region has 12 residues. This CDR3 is CATSRLYNEQFF. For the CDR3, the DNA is TGTGCCACCAGCAGACTATACAATGAGCAGTTCTTC.

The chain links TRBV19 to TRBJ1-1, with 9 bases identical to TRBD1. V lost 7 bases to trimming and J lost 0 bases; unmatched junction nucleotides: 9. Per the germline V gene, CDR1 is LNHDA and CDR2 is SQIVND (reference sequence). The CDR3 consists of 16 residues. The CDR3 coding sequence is TGTGCCAGTACAGACCGACAGGGGGTGTTGAACACTGAAGCTTTCTTT. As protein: CASTDRQGVLNTEAFF.

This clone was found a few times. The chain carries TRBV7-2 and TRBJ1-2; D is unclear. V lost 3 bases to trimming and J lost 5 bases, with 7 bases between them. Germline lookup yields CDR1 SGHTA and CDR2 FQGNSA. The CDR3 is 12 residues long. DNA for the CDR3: TGTGCCAGCAGCTTCGGGAGTTATGGCTACACCTTC. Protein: CASSFGSYGYTF.

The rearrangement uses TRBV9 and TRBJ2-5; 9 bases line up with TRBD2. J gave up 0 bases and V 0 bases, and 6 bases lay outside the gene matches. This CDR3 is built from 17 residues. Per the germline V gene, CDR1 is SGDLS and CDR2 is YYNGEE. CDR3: CASSVDVQREDQETQYF. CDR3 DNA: TGTGCCAGCAGCGTAGATGTTCAGCGGGAGGACCAAGAGACCCAGTACTTC.

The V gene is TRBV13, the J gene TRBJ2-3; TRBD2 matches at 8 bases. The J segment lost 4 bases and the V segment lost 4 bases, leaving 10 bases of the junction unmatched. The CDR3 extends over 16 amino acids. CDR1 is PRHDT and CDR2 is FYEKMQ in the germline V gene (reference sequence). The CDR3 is CASSSAAGGASDTQYF. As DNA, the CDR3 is TGTGCCAGCAGCTCCGCCGCGGGGGGCGCATCAGATACGCAGTATTTT.

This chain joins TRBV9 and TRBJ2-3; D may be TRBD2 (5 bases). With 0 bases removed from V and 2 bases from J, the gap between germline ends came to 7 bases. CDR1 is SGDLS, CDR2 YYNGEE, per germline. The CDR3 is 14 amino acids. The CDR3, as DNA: TGTGCCAGCAGCGTAGTGGACTTCACAGATACGCAGTATTTT. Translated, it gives CASSVVDFTDTQYF.

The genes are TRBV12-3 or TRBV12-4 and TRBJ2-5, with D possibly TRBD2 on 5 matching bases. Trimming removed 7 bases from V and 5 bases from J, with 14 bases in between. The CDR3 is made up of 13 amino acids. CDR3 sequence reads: CASNRGSQETQYF. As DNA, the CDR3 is TGTGCCAGCAATCGGGGTAGTCAGGAGACCCAGTACTTC.

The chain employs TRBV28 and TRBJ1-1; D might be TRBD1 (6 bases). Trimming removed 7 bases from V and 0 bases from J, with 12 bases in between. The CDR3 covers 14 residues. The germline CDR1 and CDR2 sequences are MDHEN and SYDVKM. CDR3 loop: CASIRGMMNTEAFF. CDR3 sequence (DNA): TGTGCCAGCATTAGGGGGATGATGAACACTGAAGCTTTCTTT.

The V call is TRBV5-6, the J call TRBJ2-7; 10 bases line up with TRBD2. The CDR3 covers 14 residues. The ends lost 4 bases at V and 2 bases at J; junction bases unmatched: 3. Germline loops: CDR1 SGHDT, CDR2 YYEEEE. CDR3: CASSRSGRAYEQYF. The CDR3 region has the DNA TGTGCCAGCAGCAGAAGCGGGAGGGCCTACGAGCAGTACTTC.

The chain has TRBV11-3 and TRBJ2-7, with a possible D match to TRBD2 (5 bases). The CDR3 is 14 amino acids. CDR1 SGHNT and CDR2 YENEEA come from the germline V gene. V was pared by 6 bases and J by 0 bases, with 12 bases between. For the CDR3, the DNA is TGTGCCAGCAGTCCTTCCAGCGGCTCCTACGAGCAGTACTTC. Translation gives CASSPSSGSYEQYF.

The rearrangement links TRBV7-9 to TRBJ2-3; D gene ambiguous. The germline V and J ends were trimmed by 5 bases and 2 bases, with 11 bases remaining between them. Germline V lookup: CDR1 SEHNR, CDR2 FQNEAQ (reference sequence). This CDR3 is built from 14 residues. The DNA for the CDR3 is TGTGCCAGCAGCCAGACTCCTAACACAGATACGCAGTATTTT. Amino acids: CASSQTPNTDTQYF.

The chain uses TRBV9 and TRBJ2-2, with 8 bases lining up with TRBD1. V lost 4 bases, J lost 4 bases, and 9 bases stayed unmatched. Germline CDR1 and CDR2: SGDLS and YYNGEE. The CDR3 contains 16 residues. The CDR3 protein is CASSRMDRAATGELFF. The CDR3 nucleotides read TGTGCCAGCAGCCGAATGGACAGGGCGGCCACCGGGGAGCTGTTTTTT.

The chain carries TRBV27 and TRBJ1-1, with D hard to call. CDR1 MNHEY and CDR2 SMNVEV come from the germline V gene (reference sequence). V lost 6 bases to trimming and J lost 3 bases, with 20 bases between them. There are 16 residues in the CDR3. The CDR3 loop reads CASSRWAMEVDTEAFF. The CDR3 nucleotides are TGTGCCAGCAGCCGCTGGGCGATGGAGGTAGACACTGAAGCTTTCTTT.

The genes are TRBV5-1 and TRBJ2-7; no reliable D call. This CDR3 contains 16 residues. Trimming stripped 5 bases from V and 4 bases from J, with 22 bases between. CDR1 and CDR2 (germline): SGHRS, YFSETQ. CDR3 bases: TGCGCCAGCAGATCAACGTACAGCTCATCAGCTTACGAGCAGTACTTC. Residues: CASRSTYSSSAYEQYF.

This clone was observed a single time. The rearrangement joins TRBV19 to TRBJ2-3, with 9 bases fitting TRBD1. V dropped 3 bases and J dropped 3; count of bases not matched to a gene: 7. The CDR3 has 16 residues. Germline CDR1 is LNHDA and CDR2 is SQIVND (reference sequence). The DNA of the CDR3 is TGTGCCAGTAGTATTCCCAGGACAGGGGCGACAGATACGCAGTATTTT. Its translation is CASSIPRTGATDTQYF. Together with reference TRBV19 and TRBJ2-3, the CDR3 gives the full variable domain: DGGITQSPKYLFRKEGQNVTLSCEQNLNHDAMYWYRQDPGQGLRLIYYSQIVNDFQKGDIAEGYSVSREKKESFPLTVTSAQKNPTAFYLCASSIPRTGATDTQYFGPGTRLTVL.

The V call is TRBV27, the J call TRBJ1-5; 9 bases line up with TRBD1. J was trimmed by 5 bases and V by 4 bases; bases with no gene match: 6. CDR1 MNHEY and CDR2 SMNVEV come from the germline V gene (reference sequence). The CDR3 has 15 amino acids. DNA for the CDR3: TGTGCCAGCAGTTCTACCCGACAGGGGGATCAGCCCCAGCATTTT. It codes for CASSSTRQGDQPQHF.

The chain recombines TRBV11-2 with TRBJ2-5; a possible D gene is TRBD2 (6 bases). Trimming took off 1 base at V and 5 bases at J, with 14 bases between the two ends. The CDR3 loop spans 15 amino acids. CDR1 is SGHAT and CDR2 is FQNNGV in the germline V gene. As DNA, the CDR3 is TGTGCCAGCAGCTTAGCGCTGGGGGGACGGGAGACCCAGTACTTC. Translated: CASSLALGGRETQYF. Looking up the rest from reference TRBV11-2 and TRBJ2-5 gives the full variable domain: EAGVAQSPRYKIIEKRQSVAFWCNPISGHATLYWYQQILGQGPKLLIQFQNNGVVDDSQLPKDRFSAERLKGVDSTLKIQPAKLEDSAVYLCASSLALGGRETQYFGPGTRLLVL.